A selection of T cell receptor beta chains follows, all from one sample in a study of CD4+ T cells in melanoma. Sequencing used immunoSEQ multiplex PCR; TCRdb keeps in-frame clones, though not all of them. The top ten hold around 3% of the sample, which has some 110,000 clones, 92% seen once. Sequenced: peripheral blood. The receptors originated from a human donor with melanoma. The CDR3 runs from the conserved cysteine through the conserved F or W. D genes are given only for firm matches. The size field is filled for only some rows; it gives once, few, many or a size class.

v_call	j_call	d_call	clone_size	cdr3_nt	cdr3_aa
TRBV4-2	TRBJ1-5	TRBD1	-	TGTGCCAGCAGCCAAAGACAGGGTTATAGCAATCAGCCCCAGCATTTT	CASSQRQGYSNQPQHF
TRBV4-1	TRBJ2-2	-	-	TGCGCCAGCAGCGACCCGACGCGAACCGGGGAGCTGTTTTTT	CASSDPTRTGELFF
TRBV6-6	TRBJ2-1	TRBD2	few	TGTGCCAGCAGGCCGGGACTAGCACACAATGAGCAGTTCTTC	CASRPGLAHNEQFF
TRBV5-4	TRBJ1-1	TRBD1	-	TGTGCCAGCAGCCCAGGACAGGCCGGAGGGACTGAAGCTTTCTTT	CASSPGQAGGTEAFF
TRBV18	TRBJ1-3	-	-	TGTGCCAGCTCTCCTCAAAGGGGAGACACCATATATTTT	CASSPQRGDTIYF
TRBV19	TRBJ2-1	-	once	TGTGCCAGTAGTATTTTTGGGAACAATGAGCAGTTCTTC	CASSIFGNNEQFF
TRBV19	TRBJ2-5	-	-	TGTGCCAGTAGTACGGGCCAAAGGACCCAGTACTTC	CASSTGQRTQYF
TRBV18	TRBJ2-3	TRBD1	-	TGTGCCAGCTCAACAGGACAGGGGGCGAACACAGATACGCAGTATTTT	CASSTGQGANTDTQYF
TRBV4-1	TRBJ2-7	TRBD2	-	TGCGCCAGCAGCCATAAGACGGGGGGTGATCTCTACGAGCAGTACTTC	CASSHKTGGDLYEQYF
TRBV2	TRBJ1-5	-	-	TGTGCCAGTTCAGGGGGCAATCAGCCCCAGCATTTT	CASSGGNQPQHF
TRBV5-8	TRBJ1-1	TRBD1	-	TGTGCCAGCAGCAGGAGACAGGGTCGAACGAACACTGAAGCTTTCTTT	CASSRRQGRTNTEAFF
TRBV14	TRBJ2-1	TRBD2	-	TGTGCCAGCAGCCAAGGGCCTAGCGGGAGTCTATACAATGAGCAGTTCTTC	CASSQGPSGSLYNEQFF
TRBV9	TRBJ2-4	-	-	TGTGCCAGCAGCGGAACAGTAGCCAAAAACATTCAGTACTTC	CASSGTVAKNIQYF
TRBV7-9	TRBJ2-3	-	-	TGTGCCAGCAGCCCCCGTGGGAGACTAGGGGCAGATACGCAGTATTTT	CASSPRGRLGADTQYF